Sequencing of this T cell receptor beta chain was carried out in a study of cytomegalovirus exposure and HLA in healthy donors. Broader study findings: As was reported, the classifier diagnosed cytomegalovirus status with high specificity and sensitivity.

V was cut by 8 bases and J by 8 bases, with 10 bases left in between. CDR1 and CDR2 (germline): MRHNA, SNTAGT. CDR3 length equals 11 residues. As regards this clone: What it binds is unknown.

Use of 60 Vbeta and 13 Jbeta primers characterized the PCR. Sequencing was performed with immunoSEQ multiplex PCR; in TCRdb, only in-frame clones are kept and a portion is missing. The profile covers around 76,000 clones, with around 70% appearing a single time and roughly 7.2% taken by the ten largest. The chain carries TRBV6-4 and TRBJ2-1, with D possibly TRBD2 on 5 matching bases. The receptor was isolated from a man between 35 and 55 years old in good health and CMV-seropositive. Sequencing was carried out using PBMCs. The CDR3, as DNA: TGTGCCAGCGGGGAGCGGCATGAGCAGTTCTTC. Its translation is CASGERHEQFF.